Presented here are 22 T cell receptor beta chains from one specimen sequenced in a study of cytomegalovirus exposure and HLA in healthy donors. Both 60 Vbeta primers and 13 Jbeta primers went into the PCR. Here immunoSEQ multiplex PCR was the method, and the copy in TCRdb shows in-frame clones only, minus some. The sample shows around 100,000 clones, and under 7% sits with its ten largest clones. Sequences were obtained from PBMCs. Receptor source: a man aged 35-49 years in good health and CMV-seropositive.

This chain joins TRBV27 and TRBJ1-5; no firm D call. Germline-derived CDR1 and CDR2 are MNHEY and SMNVEV (reference sequence). V was shortened by 5 bases and J by 0 bases, with 8 bases between the two germline ends. This CDR3 is 14 amino acids long. The CDR3 bases are TGTGCCAGCAGTCCACAGTATAGCAATCAGCCCCAGCATTTT. Protein sequence: CASSPQYSNQPQHF.

This rearrangement joins TRBV27 to TRBJ2-6; no definite D call. Germline V gene data show CDR1 as MNHEY and CDR2 as SMNVEV (reference sequence). CDR3 length equals 16 residues. With 6 bases removed from V and 0 bases from J, the gap between germline ends came to 12 bases. CDR3 coding DNA: TGTGCCAGCAGAACCTCTAACAGCTCTGGGGCCAACGTCCTGACTTTC. Translation gives CASRTSNSSGANVLTF.

The V and J genes are TRBV4-1 and TRBJ2-1, with 12 bases fitting TRBD2. The CDR3 is made up of 14 amino acids. The germline gives CDR1 MGHRA, CDR2 YSYEKL. The J segment lost 9 bases and the V segment lost 3 bases, leaving 3 bases of the junction unmatched. The CDR3 DNA follows: TGCGCCAGCAGCCAGGGACTAGCGGGCGTTGAGCAGTTCTTC. This encodes CASSQGLAGVEQFF.

This chain links TRBV27 with TRBJ2-1, with D unresolved. V lost 8 bases and J 3 bases, leaving 11 bases between the germline ends. Germline CDR1 and CDR2: MNHEY and SMNVEV (reference sequence). The CDR3 runs to 13 residues. For the CDR3, the DNA is TGTGCCAGCTCCCCGAGGAACTACAATGAGCAGTTCTTC. Translated: CASSPRNYNEQFF.

The CDR3 reads CASSVTSGNSYNEQFF. In DNA, the CDR3 is TGTGCCAGCAGTGTGACTAGCGGGAACTCCTACAATGAGCAGTTCTTC. J is TRBJ2-1 and V is TRBV28; 11 bases are shared with TRBD2. The CDR3 runs to 16 residues. Germline CDR1 is MDHEN and CDR2 is SYDVKM. Trimming removed 5 bases from V and 0 bases from J; junction bases left unmatched: 3.

The CDR3 region has the DNA TGTGCCAGCAGCGGGACTAGAACCAATGAGCAGTTCTTC. This translates into CASSGTRTNEQFF. The rearrangement uses TRBV6-6 and TRBJ2-1; 8 nucleotides align to TRBD2. The CDR3 length is 13 residues. V trimming: 6 bases; J trimming: 6 bases; junction bases outside the gene matches: 4. CDR1 is MNHNY and CDR2 is SVGAGI in the germline V gene (reference sequence).

V is TRBV27 and J is TRBJ1-1; 7 bases fit TRBD1. The length of the CDR3 is 11 residues. Looked up from germline, CDR1 is MNHEY and CDR2 is SMNVEV (reference sequence). Germline trimming cut 6 bases from V and 6 bases from J; bases unmatched to any gene: 1. The CDR3, as DNA: TGTGCCAGCAGGAGGGGGCCTGAAGCTTTCTTT. Encoded protein: CASRRGPEAFF.

The rearrangement links TRBV5-5 to TRBJ2-2; 7 bases line up with TRBD1. Germline loops: CDR1 SGHKS, CDR2 YYEKEE (reference sequence). The ends lost 7 bases at V and 2 bases at J; junction bases unmatched: 14. The CDR3 length is 17 residues. For the CDR3, the DNA is TGTGCCAGCTCCCCGGTGGTAGGGGGCCTCAACACCGGGGAGCTGTTTTTT. This translates into CASSPVVGGLNTGELFF.

The rearrangement links TRBV5-1 to TRBJ2-6; D is ambiguous. CDR3 size: 15 residues. CDR1 and CDR2 (germline): SGHRS, YFSETQ. Deletions cut 0 bases from V and 4 bases from J, with 8 bases between. CDR3 loop: CASSLASSGANVLTF. The CDR3 region has the DNA TGCGCCAGCAGCTTGGCGAGCTCCGGGGCCAACGTCCTGACTTTC.

The V call is TRBV9, the J call TRBJ2-2, with D possibly being TRBD2 (6 bases). Trimming removed 3 bases at V and 1 base at J, with 13 bases between. The CDR3 length is 16 residues. From germline, CDR1 is SGDLS and CDR2 YYNGEE. The CDR3 DNA follows: TGTGCCAGCAGCGGAGTGGGCGGGGAGAACACCGGGGAGCTGTTTTTT. Its protein product is CASSGVGGENTGELFF.

The chain has TRBV6-5 and TRBJ1-1, with 11 bases aligning to TRBD1. The length of the CDR3 is 15 residues. Trimming removed 2 bases from V and 8 bases from J; junction bases left unmatched: 7. Germline lookup yields CDR1 MNHEY and CDR2 SVGAGI. The CDR3, as DNA: TGTGCCAGCAGTTACGAGGGACAGGGGGTTCAGGAAGCTTTCTTT. Residues: CASSYEGQGVQEAFF.

The chain has TRBV29-1 and TRBJ1-2; D uncertain. V lost 4 bases, J lost 6 bases, and 6 bases lay in between. Germline CDR1 and CDR2: SQVTM and ANQGSEA. This CDR3 has 10 amino acids. This CDR3 is CSVVIDGYTF. In DNA, the CDR3 is TGCAGCGTTGTGATAGATGGCTACACCTTC.

The V gene is TRBV27, the J gene TRBJ2-1; a possible D gene is TRBD2 (6 bases). V lost 3 bases and J 8 bases, leaving 8 bases between the germline ends. Germline-derived CDR1 and CDR2 are MNHEY and SMNVEV (reference sequence). The CDR3 covers 12 residues. CDR3 sequence reads: CASSFGGDEQFF. The CDR3 DNA is TGTGCCAGCAGTTTCGGCGGGGATGAGCAGTTCTTC.

The CDR3 DNA follows: TGTGCCAGCAGCACCCGACTAGCGGGAGAGGGGGATGAGCAGTTCTTC. Amino acids: CASSTRLAGEGDEQFF. V and J are TRBV5-4 and TRBJ2-1; 12 bases map to TRBD2. Germline V gives CDR1 SGHNT, CDR2 YYREEE (reference sequence). J gave up 8 bases and V 4 bases, and 10 bases lay outside the gene matches. The CDR3 length is 16 residues.

The rearrangement links TRBV10-2 to TRBJ2-7; 8 bases line up with TRBD2. The CDR3 has 16 amino acids. V shed 6 bases, J shed 3 bases, and the junction held 13 bases outside the gene matches. Germline CDR1 WSHSY, CDR2 SAAADI. Here the CDR3 reads CASSASRGLAVYEQYF. As DNA, the CDR3 is TGCGCCAGCAGCGCCTCCCGCGGACTAGCCGTCTACGAGCAGTACTTC.

CDR3 nucleotides: TGTGCCAGCAGCCAGGGACTATCCAATGAGCAGTTCTTC. As protein: CASSQGLSNEQFF. The chain is built from TRBV4-2 and TRBJ2-1; 7 bases line up with TRBD2. CDR1 and CDR2 (germline): LGHNA, YNFKEQ. V dropped 3 bases and J dropped 6; count of bases not matched to a gene: 2. This CDR3 region has 13 residues.

The chain has TRBV2 and TRBJ2-1, with D uncertain. The ends were cut back, 3 bases at V and 3 bases at J, with 6 bases in the middle. Germline V CDR1 and CDR2: SNHLY, FYNNEI. This CDR3 contains 13 residues. The CDR3: CASSDGLYNEQFF. CDR3 in DNA: TGTGCCAGCAGTGATGGGCTCTACAATGAGCAGTTCTTC. Full variable domain (remainder filled in from reference TRBV2 and TRBJ2-1): EPEVTQTPSHQVTQMGQEVILRCVPISNHLYFYWYRQILGQKVEFLVSFYNNEISEKSEIFDDQFSVERPDGSNFTLKIRSTKLEDSAMYFCASSDGLYNEQFFGPGTRLTVL.

The chain couples TRBV9 to TRBJ1-5, with D maybe TRBD1 (5 bases). V was pared by 0 bases and J by 5 bases, with 12 bases between. Germline CDR1 and CDR2: SGDLS and YYNGEE. This CDR3 has 15 amino acids. In nucleotides, the CDR3 is TGTGCCAGCAGCGTAGAGGGGAGGGTCGATCAGCCCCAGCATTTT. Encoded protein: CASSVEGRVDQPQHF.

The J gene is TRBJ2-2, the V gene TRBV10-3, with D unclear. The ends were cut back, 1 base at V and 3 bases at J, with 6 bases in the middle. This CDR3 has 14 residues. CDR1 ENHRY and CDR2 SYGVKD come from the germline V gene. CDR3 DNA sequence: TGTGCCATCAGTGAGTGGCCAGACACCGGGGAGCTGTTTTTT. Amino acid sequence: CAISEWPDTGELFF.

The V and J genes are TRBV27 and TRBJ2-7; 9 positions match TRBD2. The CDR3 is 14 residues long. CDR1 is MNHEY, CDR2 SMNVEV, per germline (reference sequence). V gave up 4 bases and J gave up 6 bases; unmatched junction bases: 7. This CDR3 is CASSSGLAGREQYF. As DNA, the CDR3 is TGTGCCAGCAGTTCCGGTCTAGCGGGGCGCGAGCAGTACTTC.

The V and J genes are TRBV5-1 and TRBJ2-3; tentative D call: TRBD2 (6 bases). The germline V gene has CDR1 SGHRS and CDR2 YFSETQ. The CDR3 runs 14 residues. With 4 bases removed from V and 4 bases from J, the gap between germline ends came to 13 bases. CDR3 sequence (DNA): TGCGCCAGCAGCCTGGGCCCGGGGGCAGATACGCAGTATTTT. As protein: CASSLGPGADTQYF. Complete variable domain (other parts from reference TRBV5-1 and TRBJ2-3): KAGVTQTPRYLIKTRGQQVTLSCSPISGHRSVSWYQQTPGQGLQFLFEYFSETQRNKGNFPGRFSGRQFSNSRSEMNVSTLELGDSALYLCASSLGPGADTQYFGPGTRLTVL.

The rearrangement uses TRBV7-2 and TRBJ2-7; a weak D match, TRBD1 (5 bases). This CDR3 has 13 residues. Germline lookup yields CDR1 SGHTA and CDR2 FQGNSA. Trimming took off 2 bases at V and 3 bases at J, with 8 bases between the two ends. CDR3 in amino acids: CASSLMGHYEQYF. The CDR3 DNA reads as TGTGCCAGCAGCTTAATGGGGCACTACGAGCAGTACTTC.